Listed below are T cell receptor beta chains from one sample, sequenced in a study of control samples from healthy donors and cancer patients. The assay was immunoSEQ multiplex PCR, and TCRdb's table has in-frame clones only and misses some. Among some 82,000 clones listed, roughly 86% were seen once. Specimen: blood. All receptors derive from a man in his fifties in good health. Both conserved end residues are part of each CDR3.

CDR3 length: 15; V gene: TRBV19; CDR3 protein: CASLGSWGLNQPQHF
CDR3 length: 16; V gene: TRBV24-1; CDR3 protein: CATSDLQLAGADTQYF
CDR3 length: 16; V gene: TRBV3-1/TRBV3-2; CDR3 protein: CASSQDPSGGPDTQYF
CDR3 length: 18; V gene: TRBV27; CDR3 protein: CASSPGQGALIGNEKLFF
CDR3 length: 18; V gene: TRBV7-2; CDR3 protein: CASSPLSGGKFSTDTQYF
CDR3 length: 13; V gene: TRBV2; CDR3 protein: CASYPRDSYEQYF
CDR3 length: 15; V gene: TRBV4-2; CDR3 protein: CASSQDHGKGEKLFF
CDR3 length: 12; V gene: TRBV2; CDR3 protein: CASSGQGYEQYF
CDR3 length: 14; V gene: TRBV5-4; CDR3 protein: CASSLTSGKYEQFF
CDR3 length: 14; V gene: TRBV6-6; CDR3 protein: CASSSRTGGTEAFF
CDR3 length: 15; V gene: TRBV14; CDR3 protein: CASSQLQGLYPEAFF
CDR3 length: 17; V gene: TRBV4-3; CDR3 protein: CASSQDLVGTSYQPQHF
CDR3 length: 14; V gene: TRBV5-1; CDR3 protein: CASSPPRGTYEQYF
CDR3 length: 11; V gene: TRBV10-3; CDR3 protein: CAMREESGYTF
CDR3 length: 15; V gene: TRBV7-3; CDR3 protein: CASSLAQGDNQPQHF
CDR3 length: 12; V gene: TRBV3-1/TRBV3-2; CDR3 protein: CASSLRQSWAFF
CDR3 length: 15; V gene: TRBV6-2/TRBV6-3; CDR3 protein: CASSPRTSAVETQYF
CDR3 length: 14; V gene: TRBV29-1; CDR3 protein: CSASPYLNTGELFF
CDR3 length: 11; V gene: TRBV5-1; CDR3 protein: CASNIQETQYF
CDR3 length: 12; V gene: TRBV18; CDR3 protein: CASSSRGDEQFF
CDR3 length: 14; V gene: TRBV19; CDR3 protein: CASSMRLKSDTQYF
CDR3 length: 14; V gene: TRBV19; CDR3 protein: CASSPRGNTGELFF
CDR3 length: 15; V gene: TRBV7-9; CDR3 protein: CASSLGGDPNTEAFF
CDR3 length: 14; V gene: TRBV5-1; CDR3 protein: CASSEGTNTGELFF
CDR3 length: 13; V gene: TRBV2; CDR3 protein: CASRLQGGQPQHF
CDR3 length: 16; V gene: TRBV2; CDR3 protein: CASLSPGTSGTYEQYF
CDR3 length: 13; V gene: TRBV6-2/TRBV6-3; CDR3 protein: CASSLAGGGTQYF
CDR3 length: 17; V gene: TRBV4-2; CDR3 protein: CASSPIFSPGTSYGYTF
CDR3 length: 14; V gene: TRBV5-1; CDR3 protein: CASFRGSNTGELFF
CDR3 length: 14; V gene: TRBV10-3; CDR3 protein: CAIRGGGENTEAFF
CDR3 length: 13; V gene: TRBV18; CDR3 protein: CASSPPGQETQYF